The TCR beta chain described here comes from a study of T-cell memory formation after mild COVID-19. Looking at the study overall: TCR clustering was largely donor specific. Findings of the study overall: Clones contracting across day 15 to 85 had a balanced CD4/CD8 profile; later expanding clones leaned CD4+.

As regards this clonotype: Its antigen is not known.

TCR alpha and TCR beta cDNA libraries with sample barcodes and UMIs came from 5'RACE using constant-segment primers. TCRdb redid the calling of the 5' RACE reads with MiXCR, one entry per CDR3 protein. The sample has approximately 500,000 distinct CDR3 sequences, roughly 25% seen once. The sequenced sample was PBMCs or a T cell subset sorted from them (not recorded which). This TCR was sampled from an adult woman who had mild COVID-19 (a few samples of this study predate the infection). Cell type and time point are not known.

Here the CDR3 DNA reads TGCAGCGTTGGGCGACAGGGCTACGAGCAGTACTTC. This sequence encodes CSVGRQGYEQYF. The gene calls are TRBV29-1 and TRBJ2-7, with TRBD1 matching 7 bases. Germline CDR1 reads SQVTM; CDR2 reads ANQGSEA. V trimming: 4 bases; J trimming: 3 bases; junction bases outside the gene matches: 3. CDR3 length equals 12 residues.